This T cell receptor beta chain was obtained from a study of blood T cell repertoires in COVID-19. Study information: Whether acute or convalescent, the COVID-19 samples came from the United States, Italy and Spain. The analysed material was cDNA or gDNA that came from T cells, B-cell-depleted T cells, or PBMCs.

The CDR3 length is 15 residues. The germline gives CDR1 KGHDR, CDR2 SFDVKD. Trimming took 4 bases from V and 1 from J; bases not matched to a gene: 2. This clone was seen a single time. Original processing notes: Reference gene primer amplification gave nucleated cell count estimates. Clones were sequenced by immunoSEQ multiplex PCR, and TCRdb holds only the in-frame ones, with some missing. V, J and clone size reflect that table, while D and trimming were determined from the DNA. The sample contains more than 110,000 clones, about three quarters of which appear only once. The clonotype was recovered from an elderly man with acute or convalescent COVID-19. The chain is built from TRBV24-1 and TRBJ2-3; 9 nucleotides agree with TRBD1. Sequenced sample: peripheral blood. The CDR3 DNA reads as TGTGCCACCAGTGACCGGGACAGGGGCACAGATACGCAGTATTTT. Its protein product is CATSDRDRGTDTQYF.